This TCR beta chain was captured by sequencing in a study of T cell responses to AZD1222 COVID-19 vaccine. Generated by immunoSEQ multiplex PCR, the TCRdb table keeps only in-frame clones and is missing some. The table has 150,000 to 200,000 clones, roughly 92% seen once; the top ten hold around 2.6%. The sequence was collected from an adult in good health. The sequencing here drew on peripheral blood, taken on day 0 of AZD1222 vaccination.

This CDR3 reads CASTRDRSFLNTGELFF. Here the CDR3 DNA reads TGTGCCAGTACCCGGGACAGGTCCTTCCTCAACACCGGGGAGCTGTTTTTT. This chain uses TRBV19 with TRBJ2-2, with TRBD1 identical over 8 bases. Germline V CDR1 and CDR2: LNHDA, SQIVND (reference sequence). Unmatched junction bases numbered 12, after V lost 7 bases and J lost 2 bases. This CDR3 is built from 17 residues.